Below are 25 T cell receptor beta chains sequenced from a single sample in a study of somatic mutations in cytotoxic T cells in rheumatoid arthritis. Libraries were prepared by immunoSEQ multiplex PCR; TCRdb keeps only in-frame clonotypes and omits some of them. This table holds about 2,300 clones, around 77% found once. The specimen was CD8+ T cells sorted from blood. These receptors all come from a woman aged 35 to 49 with rheumatoid arthritis.

The gene calls are TRBV11-2 and TRBJ1-4; a possible D gene is TRBD1 (6 bases). There are 16 residues in the CDR3. V lost 2 bases and J 0 bases, leaving 10 bases between the germline ends. Germline CDR1 and CDR2: SGHAT and FQNNGV. CDR3 protein: CASSLLGGATNEKLFF. Here the CDR3 DNA reads TGTGCCAGCAGCTTATTAGGGGGGGCAACTAATGAAAAACTGTTTTTT.

J is TRBJ2-7 and V is TRBV6-6; D is possibly TRBD2 (5 bases). Germline-derived CDR1 and CDR2 are MNHNY and SVGAGI (reference sequence). Trimming left V 4 bases short and J 5 bases short, with 12 bases between. This CDR3 spans 13 amino acids. The CDR3: CASSFSETDEQYF. The CDR3 DNA sequence: TGTGCCAGCAGTTTTAGCGAGACGGACGAGCAGTACTTC.

The table lists this clone with a few counts. CDR3 region: CASSYWVDRTYEQYF. The CDR3 bases are TGTGCCAGCAGTTACTGGGTCGACAGGACCTACGAGCAGTACTTC. V usage is TRBV13 and J usage is TRBJ2-7, with a tentative D call TRBD1 (6 bases). The V gene's germline CDR1 is PRHDT and CDR2 FYEKMQ (reference sequence). The V and J ends lost 6 bases and 2 bases respectively, with 17 bases between them. This CDR3 contains 15 residues.

In this sample, this clone turned up once. The rearrangement uses TRBV27 and TRBJ2-5; D is unclear. This CDR3 region has 13 residues. Germline V gene sequence: CDR1 MNHEY, CDR2 SMNVEV (reference sequence). The germline V and J ends were trimmed by 6 bases and 5 bases, with 13 bases remaining between them. This CDR3 is CASRDGYWETQYF. CDR3 DNA sequence: TGTGCCAGCAGAGACGGGTATTGGGAGACCCAGTACTTC.

The chain recombines TRBV5-6 with TRBJ2-3; possible D gene TRBD1, 5 bases. There are 13 residues in the CDR3. Germline CDR1 is SGHDT and CDR2 is YYEEEE. The V and J ends lost 1 base and 4 bases respectively, with 7 bases between them. The CDR3 sequence is CASSLRGPDTQYF. CDR3 in DNA: TGTGCCAGCAGCTTGAGGGGCCCAGATACGCAGTATTTT. Looking up the rest from reference TRBV5-6 and TRBJ2-3 gives the full variable domain: DAGVTQSPTHLIKTRGQQVTLRCSPKSGHDTVSWYQQALGQGPQFIFQYYEEEERQRGNFPDRFSGHQFPNYSSELNVNALLLGDSALYLCASSLRGPDTQYFGPGTRLTVL.

This clone was detected only a few times. The V and J genes are TRBV2 and TRBJ2-7, with D possibly TRBD1 on 6 matching bases. Germline V gene data show CDR1 as SNHLY and CDR2 as FYNNEI. V shed 6 bases and J shed 2 bases, with 11 bases lying between them. CDR3 length: 13 amino acids. The CDR3 is CASSSGTTYEQYF. CDR3 nucleotides: TGTGCCAGCAGCTCCGGGACAACCTACGAGCAGTACTTC.

The chain combines TRBV6-4 with TRBJ2-5, with 10 positions matching TRBD2. J gave up 3 bases and V 3 bases, and 4 bases lay outside the gene matches. Germline V gene data show CDR1 as MRHNA and CDR2 as SNTAGT. The CDR3 loop spans 15 amino acids. The CDR3 region is CASSEASGSKETQYF. In DNA, the CDR3 is TGTGCCAGCAGTGAGGCTAGCGGGAGCAAAGAGACCCAGTACTTC.

The rearrangement uses TRBV7-9 and TRBJ1-2; TRBD1 is a possible D gene (6 bases). The V end lost 5 bases, the J end lost 8 bases, and 24 bases lay between the germline ends. The CDR3 is made up of 16 amino acids. Germline CDR1 SEHNR, CDR2 FQNEAQ (reference sequence). The CDR3 sequence is CASSQSRVQGIVGYTF. The CDR3, as DNA: TGTGCCAGCAGCCAAAGCCGGGTACAGGGTATCGTCGGCTACACCTTC.

This chain connects TRBV27 to TRBJ2-1, with TRBD1 matching 11 bases. CDR1 is MNHEY, CDR2 SMNVEV, per germline (reference sequence). Unmatched junction bases numbered 12, after V lost 7 bases and J lost 10 bases. CDR3 length: 15 amino acids. Here the CDR3 DNA reads TGTGCCAGCAATTCGGACAGGGGGCTTACGGGGGAGCAGTTCTTC. Its protein is CASNSDRGLTGEQFF.

J is TRBJ1-5 and V is TRBV5-1, with a possible D match to TRBD1 (6 bases). Germline assignment: CDR1 SGHRS and CDR2 YFSETQ. V lost 0 bases to trimming and J lost 5 bases, with 9 bases between them. CDR3 length equals 14 residues. CDR3 residues: CASSLEPGDQPQHF. In nucleotides, the CDR3 is TGCGCCAGCAGCTTGGAGCCAGGGGATCAGCCCCAGCATTTT.

This rearrangement joins TRBV4-1 to TRBJ2-6, with 7 positions matching TRBD1. CDR1 and CDR2 from the germline V gene are MGHRA and YSYEKL. The CDR3 covers 18 residues. V gave up 0 bases and J gave up 0 bases; unmatched junction bases: 5. CDR3 protein: CASSQDTGVPSGANVLTF. CDR3 bases: TGCGCCAGCAGCCAAGATACAGGGGTTCCCTCTGGGGCCAACGTCCTGACTTTC.

This sequence joins TRBV27 and TRBJ1-6; 7 nucleotides match TRBD1. Germline CDR1 and CDR2: MNHEY and SMNVEV (reference sequence). The CDR3 runs to 17 residues. Trimming removed 4 bases from V and 7 bases from J; junction bases left unmatched: 13. CDR3 protein: CASSSLQGWGSNSPLHF. In nucleotides, the CDR3 is TGTGCCAGCAGTTCATTACAGGGGTGGGGTTCGAATTCACCCCTCCACTTT.

V gene TRBV7-9 combines with J gene TRBJ1-1; 7 bases match TRBD1. Per the germline V gene, CDR1 is SEHNR and CDR2 is FQNEAQ (reference sequence). J gave up 3 bases and V 4 bases, and 8 bases lay outside the gene matches. The length of the CDR3 is 15 residues. The CDR3 nucleotides are TGTGCCAGCAGCTCACCAGACAGGGAGGACACTGAAGCTTTCTTT. It translates to CASSSPDREDTEAFF.

This chain joins TRBV27 and TRBJ1-6, with 10 bases aligning to TRBD1. Germline assignment: CDR1 MNHEY and CDR2 SMNVEV (reference sequence). With 5 bases clipped from V and 1 base from J, the junction kept 14 bases outside the gene matches. The CDR3 loop spans 20 amino acids. CDR3 loop: CASSKPTGTGEFSYNSPLHF. The CDR3 DNA follows: TGTGCCAGCAGTAAACCAACCGGGACAGGGGAGTTTTCCTATAATTCACCCCTCCACTTT.

This clone is a singleton in its sample. This rearrangement joins TRBV10-2 to TRBJ2-4; 11 bases line up with TRBD2. This CDR3 has 18 amino acids. Germline-derived CDR1 and CDR2 are WSHSY and SAAADI. J lost 0 bases, V lost 3 bases, and 7 bases had no gene match. The CDR3 spells CASSEGLAGGLAKNIQYF. The CDR3 DNA follows: TGCGCCAGCAGTGAAGGGCTAGCGGGAGGTCTAGCCAAAAACATTCAGTACTTC.

This clone occurred a few times. The chain combines TRBV6-1 with TRBJ2-1, with TRBD1 matching 8 bases. The CDR3 length is 15 residues. Germline lookup yields CDR1 MNHNS and CDR2 SASEGT. The J segment lost 5 bases and the V segment lost 4 bases, leaving 7 bases of the junction unmatched. Here the CDR3 reads CASSGLMGQDNEQFF. CDR3 bases: TGTGCCAGCAGTGGACTGATGGGACAGGACAATGAGCAGTTCTTC.

The V call is TRBV7-2, the J call TRBJ2-6, with D maybe TRBD1 (5 bases). CDR3 size: 15 residues. The germline V gene has CDR1 SGHTA and CDR2 FQGNSA. Trimming left V 5 bases short and J 0 bases short, with 8 bases between. The CDR3 spells CASSEDSSGANVLTF. The CDR3 DNA reads as TGTGCCAGCAGCGAAGACAGCTCTGGGGCCAACGTCCTGACTTTC.

The chain employs TRBV6-4 and TRBJ2-3, with a weak D call TRBD1 (6 bases). The CDR3 has 15 amino acids. The germline V gene has CDR1 MRHNA and CDR2 SNTAGT. V gave up 2 bases and J gave up 0 bases, with 9 bases separating them. The chain's CDR3 is CASSDGQTSTDTQYF. CDR3 DNA: TGTGCCAGCAGTGACGGACAGACTAGCACAGATACGCAGTATTTT.

The chain combines TRBV6-1 with TRBJ2-7, with 10 bases fitting TRBD1. V trimming: 3 bases; J trimming: 3 bases; junction bases outside the gene matches: 2. The CDR3 is 14 residues long. Germline assignment: CDR1 MNHNS and CDR2 SASEGT. CDR3 sequence: CASSDWTGGYEQYF. The DNA for the CDR3 is TGTGCCAGCAGTGATTGGACAGGGGGCTACGAGCAGTACTTC.

This rearrangement joins TRBV5-6 to TRBJ1-1; the match to TRBD1 covers 8 bases. The CDR3 spans 14 residues. The V gene end was trimmed by 3 bases and the J gene end by 0 bases; junction bases not matched to a gene: 1. Per the germline V gene, CDR1 is SGHDT and CDR2 is YYEEEE. The CDR3 region has the DNA TGTGCCAGCAGCTGGGGACAGGTGAACACTGAAGCTTTCTTT. Its translation: CASSWGQVNTEAFF. The variable domain in full, with the rest retrieved from reference TRBV5-6 and TRBJ1-1, is DAGVTQSPTHLIKTRGQQVTLRCSPKSGHDTVSWYQQALGQGPQFIFQYYEEEERQRGNFPDRFSGHQFPNYSSELNVNALLLGDSALYLCASSWGQVNTEAFFGQGTRLTVV.

This chain uses TRBV6-6 with TRBJ2-3; D might be TRBD1 (5 bases). The CDR3 has 12 residues. Looked up from germline, CDR1 is MNHNY and CDR2 is SVGAGI (reference sequence). V was trimmed by 6 bases and J by 3 bases, leaving 7 bases between them. The CDR3: CASRTDTDTQYF. CDR3 in DNA: TGTGCCAGCAGGACAGATACAGATACGCAGTATTTT.

The rearrangement links TRBV19 to TRBJ2-7; no clear D. The V end lost 0 bases, the J end lost 3 bases, and 6 bases lay between the germline ends. This CDR3 is built from 13 residues. Germline loops: CDR1 LNHDA, CDR2 SQIVND (reference sequence). The CDR3 is CASSIDAYYEQYF. The CDR3 region has the DNA TGTGCCAGTAGTATAGATGCCTACTACGAGCAGTACTTC.

J is TRBJ1-5 and V is TRBV19; TRBD1 might be the D (5 bases). V was clipped by 10 bases and J by 0 bases, with 19 bases between them. Per germline, CDR1 LNHDA and CDR2 SQIVND (reference sequence). The CDR3 runs to 16 residues. This CDR3 reads CATSESYDSSNQPQHF. DNA for the CDR3: TGTGCCACCTCGGAGTCGTACGACAGTAGCAATCAGCCCCAGCATTTT. Full variable domain (rest looked up from reference TRBV19 and TRBJ1-5): DGGITQSPKYLFRKEGQNVTLSCEQNLNHDAMYWYRQDPGQGLRLIYYSQIVNDFQKGDIAEGYSVSREKKESFPLTVTSAQKNPTAFYLCATSESYDSSNQPQHFGDGTRLSIL.

This clone has just a few counts. The chain combines TRBV27 with TRBJ2-5, with 12 bases aligning to TRBD2. CDR1 is MNHEY and CDR2 is SMNVEV in the germline V gene (reference sequence). The CDR3 sequence is 16 residues long. V shed 4 bases, J shed 0 bases, and the junction held 3 bases outside the gene matches. The CDR3 is CASSSLAGGYQETQYF. CDR3 nucleotides: TGTGCCAGCAGTTCCCTAGCGGGGGGGTACCAAGAGACCCAGTACTTC.

V gene TRBV28 combines with J gene TRBJ1-2, with 7 bases matching TRBD1. V lost 6 bases to trimming and J lost 8 bases; unmatched junction nucleotides: 6. The V gene's germline CDR1 is MDHEN and CDR2 SYDVKM. This CDR3 region has 12 residues. The CDR3 DNA sequence: TGTGCCAGCAGCCTAGACAGGGAGGGCTACACCTTC. Its protein is CASSLDREGYTF.